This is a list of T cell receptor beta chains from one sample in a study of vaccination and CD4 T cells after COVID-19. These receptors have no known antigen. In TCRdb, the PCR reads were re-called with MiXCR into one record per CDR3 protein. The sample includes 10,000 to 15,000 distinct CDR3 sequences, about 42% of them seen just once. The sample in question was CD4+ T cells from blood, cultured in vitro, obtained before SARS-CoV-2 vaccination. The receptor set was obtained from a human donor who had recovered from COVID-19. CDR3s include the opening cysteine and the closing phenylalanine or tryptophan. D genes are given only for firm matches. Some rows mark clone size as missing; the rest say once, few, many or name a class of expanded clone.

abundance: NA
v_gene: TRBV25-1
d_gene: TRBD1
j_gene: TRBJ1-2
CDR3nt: TGTGCCAGCAGTGAATCCGGGACAGGGTCGGATGGCTACACCTTC
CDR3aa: CASSESGTGSDGYTF

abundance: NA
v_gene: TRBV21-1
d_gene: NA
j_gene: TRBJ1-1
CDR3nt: TGTGCCAGCAGCAAAGACGAGACAGGGGGCTTGGCTGAAGCTTTCTTT
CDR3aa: CASSKDETGGLAEAFF

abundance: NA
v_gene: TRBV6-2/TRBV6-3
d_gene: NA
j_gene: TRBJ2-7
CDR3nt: TGTGCCAGCAGTTATGACTCGTACTTTTCCGATTCGGGAACCGACGAGCAGTACTTC
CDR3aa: CASSYDSYFSDSGTDEQYF

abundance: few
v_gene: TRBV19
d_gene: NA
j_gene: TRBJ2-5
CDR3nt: TGTGCCAGTAGTACCCCAGGGACCCAGTACTTC
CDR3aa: CASSTPGTQYF

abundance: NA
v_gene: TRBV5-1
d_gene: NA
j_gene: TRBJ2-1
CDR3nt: TGCGCCAGCAGCCCCCAACAGGGAAGCTCCTACAATGAGCAGTTCTTC
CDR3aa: CASSPQQGSSYNEQFF

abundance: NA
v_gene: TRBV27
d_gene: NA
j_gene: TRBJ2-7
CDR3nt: TGTGCCAGCAGGGGGTCTGGGGGCCACGAGCAGTACTTC
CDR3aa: CASRGSGGHEQYF

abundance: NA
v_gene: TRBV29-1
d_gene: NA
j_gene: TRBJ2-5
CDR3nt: TGCAGCGTTGTTATGGGGGGCCAAGAGACCCAGTACTTC
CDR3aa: CSVVMGGQETQYF

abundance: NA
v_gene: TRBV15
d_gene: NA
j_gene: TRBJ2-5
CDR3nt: TGTGCCACCAGCAGAGATCCCAGAGAGACCCAGTACTTC
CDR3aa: CATSRDPRETQYF

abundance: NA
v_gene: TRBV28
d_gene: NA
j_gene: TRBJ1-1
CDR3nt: TGTGCCAGCAGCTCACTAGGGCGGGCTTTCTTT
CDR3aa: CASSSLGRAFF

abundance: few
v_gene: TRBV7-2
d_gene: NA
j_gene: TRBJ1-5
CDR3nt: TGTGCCAGCAGCTTGGGAGGTACCCGGGATCAGCCCCAGCATTTT
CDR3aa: CASSLGGTRDQPQHF

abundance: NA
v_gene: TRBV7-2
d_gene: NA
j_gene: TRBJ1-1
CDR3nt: TGTGCCAGCAGCTTAGATAAGGGCAGGGGCTGGGGGGCTGAAGCTTTCTTT
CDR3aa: CASSLDKGRGWGAEAFF

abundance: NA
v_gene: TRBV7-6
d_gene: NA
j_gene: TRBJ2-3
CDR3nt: TGTGCCAGCAGCTTACGCCTCACAGATACGCAGTATTTT
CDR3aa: CASSLRLTDTQYF

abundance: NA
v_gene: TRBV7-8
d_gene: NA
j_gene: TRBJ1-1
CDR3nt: TGTGCCAGCAGCCTAGGTAGGGCGGGGAACACTGAAGCTTTCTTT
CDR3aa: CASSLGRAGNTEAFF

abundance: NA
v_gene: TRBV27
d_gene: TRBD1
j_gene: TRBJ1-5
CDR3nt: TGTGCCAGCAGCTTGAAGACCGGGACAGTCTATCCGGAAAGCAATCAGCCCCAGCATTTT
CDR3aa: CASSLKTGTVYPESNQPQHF

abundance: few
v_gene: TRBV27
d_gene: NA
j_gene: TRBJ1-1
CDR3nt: TGTGCCAGCAGTTTCGGTGGTTCCGGGACTGAAGCTTTCTTT
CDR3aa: CASSFGGSGTEAFF

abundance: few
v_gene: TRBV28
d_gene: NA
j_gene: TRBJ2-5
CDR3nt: TGTGCCAGCAGCGCTACAGGGTTCCAAGAGACCCAGTACTTC
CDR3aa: CASSATGFQETQYF

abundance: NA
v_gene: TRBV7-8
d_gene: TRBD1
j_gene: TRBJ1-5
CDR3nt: TGTGCCAGCAGCAACTTTATAGGGGGCCGGAATCGGCCCCAGCATTTT
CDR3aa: CASSNFIGGRNRPQHF

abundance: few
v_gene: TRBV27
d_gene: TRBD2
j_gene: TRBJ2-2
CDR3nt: TGTGCCAGCAGTCCTATAGCGGGGGCGAGGACCGGGGAGCTGTTTTTT
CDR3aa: CASSPIAGARTGELFF

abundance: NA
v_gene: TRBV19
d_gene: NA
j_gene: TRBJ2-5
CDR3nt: TGTGCCAGTAGTCCCCGATCGGACAAAGAGACCCAGTACTTC
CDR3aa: CASSPRSDKETQYF

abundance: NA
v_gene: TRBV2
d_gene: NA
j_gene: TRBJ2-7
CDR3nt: TGTGCCAGCAGTGCCCACTACGAGCAGTACTTC
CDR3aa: CASSAHYEQYF

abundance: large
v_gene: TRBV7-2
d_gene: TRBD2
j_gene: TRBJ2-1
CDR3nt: TGTGCCAGCAGCTTAGGCGGGGGTCCCTCGGGCTCCTACAATGAGCAGTTCTTC
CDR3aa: CASSLGGGPSGSYNEQFF

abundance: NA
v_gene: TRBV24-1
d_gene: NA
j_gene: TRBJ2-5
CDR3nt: TGTGCCACCCATCCCCAACCAGTTGGCTACCAAAACCAAGAGACCCAGTACTTC
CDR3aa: CATHPQPVGYQNQETQYF

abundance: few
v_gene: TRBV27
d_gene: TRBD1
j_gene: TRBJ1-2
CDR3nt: TGTGCCAGCAGTATAGGACAGGGGGTCTATGGCTACACCTTC
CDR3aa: CASSIGQGVYGYTF

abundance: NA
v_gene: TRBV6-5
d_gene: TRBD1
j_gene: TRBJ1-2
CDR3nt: TGTGCCAGCAGTTACTCGACAGGGGTCGTCTATGGCTACACCTTC
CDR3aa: CASSYSTGVVYGYTF

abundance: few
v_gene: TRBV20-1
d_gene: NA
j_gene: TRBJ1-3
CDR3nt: TGCAGTGCTAGAGTAACGGGTGGGGGAAACACCATATATTTT
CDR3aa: CSARVTGGGNTIYF

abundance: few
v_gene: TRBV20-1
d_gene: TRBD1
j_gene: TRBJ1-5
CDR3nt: TGCAGTGCTAGGCCCGGGACAGGGGCCTTCACCCAGCATTTT
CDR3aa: CSARPGTGAFTQHF